The 21 T cell receptor beta chains below were found in one sample sequenced in a study of cytomegalovirus exposure and HLA in healthy donors. A multiplex PCR was run with 60 Vbeta primers and 13 Jbeta primers. The protocol was immunoSEQ multiplex PCR, while the TCRdb copy is restricted to in-frame clones and leaves out a portion. The sample comprises about 99,000 clones, more than 65% of which are singletons, and approximately 10% rests with the top ten. The sample taken for sequencing was PBMCs. The origin of the receptors is a woman aged 18 to 35 in good health and CMV-seropositive.

This chain links TRBV7-2 with TRBJ1-6, with 10 bases identical to TRBD1. The CDR3 runs 19 residues. The J segment lost 8 bases and the V segment lost 2 bases, leaving 15 bases of the junction unmatched. From germline, CDR1 is SGHTA and CDR2 FQGNSA. The CDR3 reads CASSLLTRGLGTGDSPLHF. The CDR3 nucleotides are TGTGCCAGCAGCTTACTAACCCGAGGGTTGGGGACAGGGGATTCACCCCTCCACTTT.

The chain couples TRBV1 to TRBJ2-3; the table's D call of TRBD2 was not tested on the DNA. TRBV1 is shown as a pseudogene. The CDR3 totals 18 residues. In DNA form, the CDR3 reads TGCACCAGCAGCCAAGATAACGAAGGCGGGAGAAGAACAGATACGCAGTATTTT. Encoded protein: CTSSQDNEGGRRTDTQYF.

This clone appeared a few times. This chain links TRBV6-1 with TRBJ1-2, with 7 bases matching TRBD1. After removal of 4 bases from V and 6 bases from J, the junction contained 5 bases not matched to a gene. The CDR3 covers 13 residues. Germline V CDR1 and CDR2: MNHNS, SASEGT. The CDR3 is CASSVGTADGYTF. The CDR3 bases are TGTGCCAGCAGTGTCGGGACAGCCGATGGCTACACCTTC.

The rearrangement joins TRBV9 to TRBJ2-7, with 7 bases lining up with TRBD2. This CDR3 region has 15 residues. Germline assignment: CDR1 SGDLS and CDR2 YYNGEE. V lost 0 bases and J lost 0; bases outside the gene matches: 3. The CDR3 loop reads CASSVGLADSYEQYF. The CDR3 coding sequence is TGTGCCAGCAGCGTAGGTCTAGCGGACTCCTACGAGCAGTACTTC.

The V and J genes are TRBV10-2 and TRBJ2-6, with 7 bases that match TRBD1. This CDR3 has 16 residues. CDR1 is WSHSY, CDR2 SAAADI, per germline. J lost 4 bases, V lost 3 bases, and 6 bases had no gene match. The CDR3 nucleotides read TGCGCCAGCAGTGACAGGGGGTCTTCCGGGGCCAACGTCCTGACTTTC. This codes for CASSDRGSSGANVLTF.

The chain employs TRBV15 and TRBJ1-4; no definite D call. Germline CDR1 and CDR2: LNHNV and YYDKDF (reference sequence). This CDR3 region has 14 residues. Between the trimmed V and J ends, which lost 3 bases and 4 bases, there was a span of 9 bases. The CDR3 DNA follows: TGTGCCACCAGCAGTCCGACTATTAATGAAAAACTGTTTTTT. Translated, it gives CATSSPTINEKLFF.

The chain carries TRBV28 and TRBJ1-5; D possibly corresponds to TRBD1 (6 bases). Per the germline V gene, CDR1 is MDHEN and CDR2 is SYDVKM. V gave up 4 bases and J gave up 4 bases, with 11 bases separating them. The CDR3 totals 14 residues. CDR3 residues: CASSSGESNQPQHF. CDR3 sequence (DNA): TGTGCCAGCAGTTCAGGGGAGTCAAATCAGCCCCAGCATTTT.

The rearrangement joins TRBV7-9 to TRBJ2-5; the D is unclear. The end of the DNA aligns better with TRBJ2-7, so the J call may be wrong. The CDR3 has 16 amino acids. Germline V gives CDR1 SEHNR, CDR2 FQNEAQ (reference sequence). CDR3 amino acids: CASSLELGGSSYEQYF. CDR3 nucleotide sequence: TGTGCCAGCAGCTTAGAGCTCGGCGGCAGCTCCTACGAGCAGTACTTC.

This chain links TRBV6-6 with TRBJ2-5; TRBD2 agrees at 11 bases. Per the germline V gene, CDR1 is MNHNY and CDR2 is SVGAGI (reference sequence). Trimming cost V 5 bases and J 2 bases; bases outside gene matches: 4. This CDR3 spans 15 amino acids. The CDR3 region has the DNA TGTGCCAGCAGTATTGGGACTAGCGGACAAGAGACCCAGTACTTC. It codes for CASSIGTSGQETQYF.

V gene TRBV10-3 combines with J gene TRBJ1-1; the match to TRBD1 covers 7 bases. The CDR3 is 13 amino acids. Germline trimming cut 4 bases from V and 7 bases from J; bases unmatched to any gene: 6. CDR1 and CDR2 (germline): ENHRY, SYGVKD. The CDR3 nucleotides read TGTGCCATCAGTGGGACTGGGACAGATGAAGCTTTCTTT. Amino acids: CAISGTGTDEAFF.

The rearrangement links TRBV4-2 to TRBJ2-7, with 14 bases that match TRBD2. CDR3 size: 15 residues. CDR1 is LGHNA and CDR2 is YNFKEQ in the germline V gene. V shed 3 bases, J shed 4 bases, and the junction held 2 bases outside the gene matches. CDR3 DNA sequence: TGTGCCAGCAGCCAGGGACTAGCGGGAGTTTACGAGCAGTACTTC. Translated: CASSQGLAGVYEQYF.

The rearrangement uses TRBV25-1 and TRBJ1-1; 11 bases align to TRBD1. In germline, CDR1 is MGHDK, CDR2 SYGVNS. CDR3 length equals 17 residues. V dropped 3 bases and J dropped 0; count of bases not matched to a gene: 6. CDR3 sequence (DNA): TGTGCCAGCAGTGACCGGACAGGGGGCGGCATGAACACTGAAGCTTTCTTT. Protein sequence: CASSDRTGGGMNTEAFF.

The CDR3, as DNA: TGTGCCAGCAGCTACATTCGAGGGCCGGGCACCGGGGAGCTGTTTTTT. It is translated as CASSYIRGPGTGELFF. The chain carries TRBV11-2 and TRBJ2-2; possible D gene TRBD2, 5 bases. The CDR3 runs 16 residues. CDR1 and CDR2 from the germline V gene are SGHAT and FQNNGV. The germline V and J ends were trimmed by 4 bases and 4 bases, with 16 bases remaining between them.

The chain carries TRBV28 and TRBJ2-2; 7 bases line up with TRBD2. The CDR3 runs to 16 residues. The J segment lost 0 bases and the V segment lost 2 bases, leaving 3 bases of the junction unmatched. CDR1 MDHEN and CDR2 SYDVKM come from the germline V gene. Here the CDR3 DNA reads TGTGCCAGCAGTTTAGGGGAGGGCCCGAACACCGGGGAGCTGTTTTTT. It codes for CASSLGEGPNTGELFF.

The rearrangement uses TRBV28 and TRBJ1-2; D ambiguous. Germline loops: CDR1 MDHEN, CDR2 SYDVKM. The CDR3 is 12 residues long. Deletions cut 2 bases from V and 4 bases from J, with 5 bases between. The CDR3 coding sequence is TGTGCCAGCAGTTTAAACAGCTATGGCTACACCTTC. This codes for CASSLNSYGYTF.

The rearrangement joins TRBV29-1 to TRBJ2-5; D is possibly TRBD1 (6 bases). The DNA end lines up better with TRBJ2-7; the J call may be wrong. The CDR3 is 13 amino acids. Germline V gene data show CDR1 as SQVTM and CDR2 as ANQGSEA. The CDR3 protein is CSVVPWTASEQYF. The CDR3 DNA reads TGCAGCGTTGTACCCTGGACAGCTTCCGAGCAGTACTTC.

The rearrangement links TRBV27 to TRBJ1-1, with D unclear. The CDR3 sequence is 13 residues long. CDR1 is MNHEY, CDR2 SMNVEV, per germline (reference sequence). Trimming pared 0 bases from V and 4 bases from J, leaving 6 bases between. CDR3 in amino acids: CASSLSSFTEAFF. The CDR3 bases are TGTGCCAGCAGTTTATCCAGTTTCACTGAAGCTTTCTTT.

V and J are TRBV9 and TRBJ2-1, with 7 nucleotides matching TRBD1. Germline lookup yields CDR1 SGDLS and CDR2 YYNGEE. The CDR3 consists of 16 residues. With 6 bases clipped from V and 6 bases from J, the junction kept 15 bases outside the gene matches. Written as DNA, the CDR3 is TGTGCCAGCACCTTAGGCCCGACAGGGACCCTCAATGAGCAGTTCTTC. Translation gives CASTLGPTGTLNEQFF.

The table lists this clone with a few counts. The chain uses TRBV6-1 and TRBJ2-5; TRBD2 agrees at 8 bases. The CDR3 runs 14 residues. J gave up 5 bases and V 7 bases, and 9 bases lay outside the gene matches. Germline V gene sequence: CDR1 MNHNS, CDR2 SASEGT. The CDR3: CASNPGTSPETQYF. The CDR3 bases are TGTGCCAGCAATCCCGGGACTAGTCCCGAGACCCAGTACTTC.

The chain employs TRBV4-3 and TRBJ1-1; TRBD1 aligns across 7 bases. Germline loops: CDR1 LGHNA, CDR2 YSLEER. V gave up 3 bases and J gave up 1 base; unmatched junction bases: 2. The CDR3 sequence is 14 residues long. This CDR3 reads CASSHTGENTEAFF. In nucleotides, the CDR3 is TGCGCCAGCAGCCACACAGGGGAGAACACTGAAGCTTTCTTT.

In this sample, this clone turned up a few times. This chain links TRBV29-1 with TRBJ2-5; TRBD1 might be the D (5 bases). Germline V gives CDR1 SQVTM, CDR2 ANQGSEA. V lost 6 bases and J lost 5, with 13 bases in between. The CDR3 sequence is 12 residues long. This CDR3 is CSVGPKGETQYF. The DNA for the CDR3 is TGCAGCGTGGGTCCCAAGGGGGAGACCCAGTACTTC.